The entry below describes one T cell receptor (beta chain). TCRdb keeps only in-frame clones here, not all; method: immunoSEQ multiplex PCR. This table holds over 250,000 clones, 75% to 90% found once. This CDR3 has 14 residues. The entry originates in a study of blood T cell repertoires in COVID-19. The wider study: Samples taken during acute and convalescent COVID-19 were collected in the United States, Italy and Spain.

Sequences were obtained from peripheral blood. The J gene is TRBJ1-2, the V gene TRBV21-1; TRBD1 is the table's D call and was not checked against the DNA. TRBV21-1 is noted as a pseudogene. The TCR comes from a man between 45 and 60 years old with acute or convalescent COVID-19. CDR3 bases: TGTGCCAGCAGCGCTGGGGGCGGCCTCTATGGCTACACCTTC. Its protein is CASSAGGGLYGYTF.